These T cell receptor beta chains were read from a single sample in a study of identical twins. Each CDR3 protein is one row after TCRdb ran MiXCR on the 5' RACE reads. Among about 690,000 distinct CDR3 sequences listed, over 5% were seen once. The sample taken for sequencing was naive T cells sorted from blood. The receptor set was obtained from a man in his late teens or twenties in good health. The CDR3 runs from the conserved cysteine through the conserved F or W. The D gene is left open where the match is weak. Some rows have no size entry. The others give once, few or many, or a class for an expanded clone.

clone_size,j_call,v_call,d_call,cdr3_length,cdr3_nt,cdr3_aa
few,TRBJ1-1,TRBV20-1,-,16,TGCAGTGCTAGAGGAGGGAGCCCCCTAGGGAACACTGAAGCTTTCTTT,CSARGGSPLGNTEAFF
many,TRBJ2-1,TRBV25-1,TRBD2,17,TGTGCCAGCAGTGAGACGATACTAGCGAGCTCCTACAATGAGCAGTTCTTC,CASSETILASSYNEQFF
few,TRBJ2-1,TRBV3-1,-,15,TGTGCCAGCAGATTACTAGGCCGTGAAAAAAATGAGCAGTTCTTC,CASRLLGREKNEQFF
-,TRBJ2-7,TRBV20-1,-,15,TGCAGTGCTAGAGATCCCGGTAGCGCGATCTACGAGCAGTACTTC,CSARDPGSAIYEQYF
many,TRBJ2-2,TRBV29-1,-,14,TGCAGCGTTTCGGAAGGGAAGGGGGCCGGGGAGCTGTTTTTT,CSVSEGKGAGELFF
few,TRBJ1-1,TRBV10-3,-,13,TGTGCCATCAGTGATGGCCGAAACACTGAAGCTTTCTTT,CAISDGRNTEAFF
-,TRBJ2-1,TRBV27,TRBD2,15,TGTGCCAGCTCTCTAGCGGGGCTTTTCTACAATGAGCAGTTCTTC,CASSLAGLFYNEQFF
many,TRBJ2-1,TRBV20-1,-,10,TGCAGTGCTAGTCCTTATGAGCAGTTCTTC,CSASPYEQFF
-,TRBJ2-3,TRBV10-3,-,14,TGTGCCATCAGTGGTAGGGCAGACCAAGATACGCAGTATTTT,CAISGRADQDTQYF
few,TRBJ2-5,TRBV24-1,TRBD2,16,TGTGCCACCAGTGACAGGACTAGCGGGAGTGGAGAGACCCAGTACTTC,CATSDRTSGSGETQYF
few,TRBJ1-1,TRBV5-1,-,15,TGCGCCAGCAGCCTTTCCCCACAGGTGAACACTGAAGCTTTCTTT,CASSLSPQVNTEAFF
-,TRBJ1-4,TRBV4-3,-,16,TGCGCCAGCAGCCAAGATGGGGTACAAATGGAGGGAAGTCTGTTTTTT,CASSQDGVQMEGSLFF
many,TRBJ2-1,TRBV20-1,TRBD2,15,TGCAGTGCTAGCTTGCGGGAGGGAGCCTACAATGAGCAGTTCTTC,CSASLREGAYNEQFF
few,TRBJ2-5,TRBV11-3,-,15,TGTGCCAGCAGCTCTCCGGCAGGGGCCCAAGAGACCCAGTACTTC,CASSSPAGAQETQYF
-,TRBJ1-1,TRBV7-9,TRBD1,14,TGTGCCAGCAGCTTAGATCTACAGGGGGCTGAAGCTTTCTTT,CASSLDLQGAEAFF
few,TRBJ2-2,TRBV5-1,TRBD2,16,TGCGCCAGCAGATTTAAGTGGGAGGGGTACACCGGGGAGCTGTTTTTT,CASRFKWEGYTGELFF
-,TRBJ2-4,TRBV6-1,-,14,TGTGCCAGCAGTGAAGTTCCAGCTCCAAACATTCAGTACTTC,CASSEVPAPNIQYF
many,TRBJ1-2,TRBV10-3,-,13,TGTGCCATCAGTGAGTCGGTTCCGGTTGGCTACACCTTC,CAISESVPVGYTF
many,TRBJ2-1,TRBV29-1,-,14,TGCAGCGGGGATAGTGACGAGGCATTCAATGAGCAGTTCTTC,CSGDSDEAFNEQFF
many,TRBJ2-1,TRBV20-1,TRBD2,16,TGCAGTGCTAGCCCAAACTTAGCGGGAGGGTACAATGAGCAGTTCTTC,CSASPNLAGGYNEQFF
many,TRBJ1-1,TRBV20-1,-,11,TGCAGCGATGGGTCGGACACTGAAGCTTTCTTT,CSDGSDTEAFF